This record covers a single TCR beta chain. Antigen unknown. These data are taken from a study of CD8 T cells in Susac syndrome. RNA, at about 0.45 to 1 ug, was reverse transcribed with random hexamers. The amplification used immunoSEQ multiplex PCR on TCR beta CDR3; it spanned 54 Vbeta and 13 Jbeta. Each CDR3 protein gets one entry after TCRdb re-called the immunoSEQ multiplex PCR reads with MiXCR. The table shows roughly 300,000 distinct CDR3 sequences, with 70% to 90% occurring only once. The CDR3 runs 15 residues. Trimming pared 5 bases from V and 4 bases from J, leaving 14 bases between. Germline CDR1 MGHRA, CDR2 YSYEKL. From blood CD8+ and CD4+ T cells, TCR beta sequences were generated. Patients with stable or active relapsing-remitting disease, all of them treatment-naive, made up the multiple sclerosis controls. Study-level findings and limits: The number of individuals included in the study's TCR sequencing and HLA analysis was acknowledged as relatively small.

The clonotype originates from a human donor with multiple sclerosis. J is TRBJ2-2 and V is TRBV4-1, with a tentative D call TRBD1 (5 bases). Material: CD8+ T cells from PBMCs. CDR3 coding DNA: TGCGCCAGCAGCGTCTACAGGTCCGGCACCGGGGAGCTGTTTTTT. Translating it yields CASSVYRSGTGELFF.